The source of this T cell receptor (beta chain) is a study of radiotherapy plus CTLA-4 blockade in lung cancer. Regarding the study as a whole: Blood TCR clones of tumor origin expanded after radiotherapy plus ipilimumab.

With respect to this clone: Its specificity is unknown.

The data were produced by immunoSEQ multiplex PCR, yet TCRdb's version contains in-frame clones alone and is incomplete. The data contain around 95,000 clones, 80% to 90% of them singletons. The CDR3 has 12 amino acids. Germline CDR1 is SGHRS and CDR2 is YFSETQ. V lost 0 bases, J lost 6 bases, and 7 bases lay in between. People whose metastatic non-small-cell lung cancer was chemo-refractory got focal radiation along with CTLA-4 blockade by ipilimumab. The chain is built from TRBV5-1 and TRBJ2-7; D is undetermined. This receptor was obtained from a human donor with non-small cell lung cancer who had stable disease on radiotherapy plus ipilimumab. The sequencing used peripheral blood, collected from a patient treated with radiotherapy plus ipilimumab. CDR3 amino acids: CASSLGGTEQYF. CDR3 in DNA: TGCGCCAGCAGCTTGGGAGGTACCGAGCAGTACTTC.